This note documents a single TCR beta chain sequence. The antigen is undetermined. This sample was included in a study of OX40 agonist ivuxolimab in advanced cancers. On the study more broadly: Subjects had a mean age of about 57 years, with a range of 23 to 79; around 80% were male. Partial responses occurred in Three dose-escalation patients, one with hepatocellular carcinoma and two with cutaneous melanoma. Findings of the study overall: The study found that CD8+ T cells averaged more expanded clones than CD4+. At 0.1 to 3.0 mg/kg and by week 6, CD4+ and CD8+ T cells in the blood had expanded clonally.

Generated by immunoSEQ multiplex PCR, the TCRdb table keeps only in-frame clones and is missing some. Of over 85,000 clones in the sample, roughly nine tenths were seen once. Trimming pared 0 bases from V and 4 bases from J, leaving 13 bases between. The germline V gene encodes CDR1 SGDLS and CDR2 YYNGEE. The length of the CDR3 is 15 residues. The material was CD4+ or CD8+ T cells sorted from blood, obtained in a trial of the OX40 agonist ivuxolimab. This receptor was identified in an adult with an advanced solid tumor such as melanoma, head and neck, liver or kidney cancer. The chain combines TRBV9 with TRBJ1-2; no clear D gene. The CDR3 spells CASSVGREGPYGYTF. DNA of the CDR3: TGTGCCAGCAGCGTAGGACGGGAAGGGCCCTATGGCTACACCTTC.